These 26 T cell receptor beta chains share one sample of origin, sequenced in a study of patients and donors after allogeneic stem cell transplantation. From the RT-PCR reads, TCRdb called clonotypes with MiXCR, one entry per CDR3 protein. The sample has about 89,000 distinct CDR3 sequences, under 50% seen once. Specimen: blood, either unsorted or a sorted T cell fraction (not recorded which). These receptor sequences come from a human donor who was either an allogeneic HSCT recipient or a stem cell or donor lymphocyte infusion donor (not recorded which). It is not recorded whose cells these are; they may come from a transplant donor.

This clonotype was detected a few times. The CDR3 loop is CASSTGQGPYGYTF. The CDR3 region has the DNA TGCGCCAGCAGCACAGGACAGGGTCCCTATGGCTACACCTTC. The chain links TRBV5-1 to TRBJ1-2, with TRBD1 matching over 8 bases. Germline loops: CDR1 SGHRS, CDR2 YFSETQ. The CDR3 spans 14 residues. Germline trimming cut 4 bases from V and 4 bases from J; bases unmatched to any gene: 6.

A few counts support this clonotype. This chain uses TRBV12-3 or TRBV12-4 with TRBJ1-5, with 7 bases lining up with TRBD1. Trimming at V came to 5 bases and at J to 7 bases, leaving 8 bases not matched to a gene. CDR3 length equals 14 residues. The CDR3 DNA follows: TGTGCCAGCAGTCCCCAGGGGGAAGTCCAGCCCCAGCATTTT. Protein: CASSPQGEVQPQHF.

This clonotype turned up a few times. The chain recombines TRBV28 with TRBJ1-1; possibly TRBD1 for D (5 bases). Looked up from germline, CDR1 is MDHEN and CDR2 is SYDVKM. The length of the CDR3 is 15 residues. V was clipped by 3 bases and J by 5 bases, with 16 bases between them. CDR3 residues: CASSLDTLRETEAFF. DNA for the CDR3: TGTGCCAGCAGTTTGGACACTCTGAGGGAAACTGAAGCTTTCTTT.

The rearrangement links TRBV29-1 to TRBJ2-5; 13 bases are shared with TRBD2. J was trimmed by 3 bases and V by 6 bases; bases with no gene match: 4. CDR3 length: 14 residues. Germline V gene data show CDR1 as SQVTM and CDR2 as ANQGSEA. The CDR3 loop reads CSVGGTSGEETQYF. CDR3 coding DNA: TGCAGCGTAGGAGGGACTAGCGGGGAAGAGACCCAGTACTTC.

The chain uses TRBV4-3 and TRBJ2-2; possible D gene TRBD2, 5 bases. This CDR3 is built from 14 residues. The germline V gene encodes CDR1 LGHNA and CDR2 YSLEER. V shed 2 bases and J shed 1 base, with 5 bases lying between them. CDR3 DNA sequence: TGCGCCAGCAGCCAAACTAGGAACACCGGGGAGCTGTTTTTT. It yields the protein CASSQTRNTGELFF.

The chain is built from TRBV4-2 and TRBJ2-5; 12 nucleotides line up with TRBD2. Unmatched junction bases numbered 11, after V lost 0 bases and J lost 6 bases. Germline values: CDR1 LGHNA, CDR2 YNFKEQ. The CDR3 consists of 18 residues. The CDR3 is CASSQDFSGLAGAKTQYF. CDR3 coding DNA: TGTGCCAGCAGCCAAGATTTTTCGGGACTAGCGGGCGCGAAGACCCAGTACTTC.

The chain combines TRBV27 with TRBJ2-2, with TRBD2 matching 8 bases. Trimming removed 5 bases from V and 4 bases from J; junction bases left unmatched: 12. The CDR3 has 17 amino acids. Germline V gene sequence: CDR1 MNHEY, CDR2 SMNVEV (reference sequence). The CDR3 sequence is CASSPFSGTRITGELFF. CDR3 bases: TGTGCCAGCAGTCCATTTTCCGGGACTAGAATCACCGGGGAGCTGTTTTTT.

This clonotype was detected only once. CDR3 residues: CASSLGLDYNEQFF. Here the CDR3 DNA reads TGTGCCAGCAGTTTAGGCCTGGATTACAATGAGCAGTTCTTC. The gene calls are TRBV12-3 or TRBV12-4 and TRBJ2-1; no reliable D call. This CDR3 is built from 14 residues. V gave up 1 base and J gave up 4 bases, with 8 bases separating them.

This clonotype was counted between two and nine times. The chain has TRBV6-2 or TRBV6-3 and TRBJ1-1; unclear D gene. The CDR3 has 14 residues. The germline gives CDR1 MNHEY, CDR2 SVGEGT. Trimming pared 0 bases from V and 10 bases from J, leaving 15 bases between. Here the CDR3 reads CASSYSGLPRGAFF. Written as DNA, the CDR3 is TGTGCCAGCAGTTACTCGGGTCTCCCCCGAGGAGCTTTCTTT.

The J gene is TRBJ1-5, the V gene TRBV20-1; 11 bases line up with TRBD1. The germline gives CDR1 DFQATT, CDR2 SNEGSKA (reference sequence). The CDR3 is 18 residues long. The J segment lost 1 base and the V segment lost 0 bases, leaving 8 bases of the junction unmatched. Written as DNA, the CDR3 is TGCAGTGCTAGAGATATTTGGACAGGGGGCTTGAGCAATCAGCCCCAGCATTTT. This translates into CSARDIWTGGLSNQPQHF.

This chain links TRBV5-1 with TRBJ2-1, with D possibly matching TRBD2 (6 bases). With 0 bases removed from V and 8 bases from J, the gap between germline ends came to 9 bases. The CDR3 totals 13 residues. Looked up from germline, CDR1 is SGHRS and CDR2 is YFSETQ. The CDR3 sequence is CASSLAWGDEQFF. In nucleotides, the CDR3 is TGCGCCAGCAGCTTGGCCTGGGGGGATGAGCAGTTCTTC. The full variable domain, completed using reference TRBV5-1 and TRBJ2-1, is KAGVTQTPRYLIKTRGQQVTLSCSPISGHRSVSWYQQTPGQGLQFLFEYFSETQRNKGNFPGRFSGRQFSNSRSEMNVSTLELGDSALYLCASSLAWGDEQFFGPGTRLTVL.

A few counts support this clonotype. The genes are TRBV27 and TRBJ1-6; D gene unclear. This CDR3 has 15 amino acids. Germline assignment: CDR1 MNHEY and CDR2 SMNVEV (reference sequence). V was shortened by 2 bases and J by 11 bases, with 16 bases between the two germline ends. The CDR3 is CASSLPPILRAPLHF. DNA for the CDR3: TGTGCCAGCAGTTTACCCCCGATATTACGGGCACCCCTCCACTTT.

This clonotype was seen a handful of times. The chain joins TRBV7-2 to TRBJ1-5; the D gene is possibly TRBD1 (6 bases). This CDR3 is 16 amino acids long. V lost 2 bases and J 3 bases, leaving 14 bases between the germline ends. The germline CDR1 and CDR2 sequences are SGHTA and FQGNSA. The CDR3 region is CASSLFGTTVNQPQHF. The CDR3 DNA sequence: TGTGCCAGCAGCTTATTTGGGACAACCGTCAATCAGCCCCAGCATTTT.

This clonotype was counted between two and nine times. This chain joins TRBV12-3 or TRBV12-4 and TRBJ1-3; the D gene is possibly TRBD1 (5 bases). The V end was cut by 3 bases, the J end by 3 bases, with 12 bases between. This CDR3 has 15 residues. CDR3 in amino acids: CASSFRGEDGNTIYF. The CDR3 coding sequence is TGTGCCAGCAGTTTTAGGGGCGAAGATGGAAACACCATATATTTT.

The gene calls are TRBV12-5 and TRBJ2-1; TRBD2 matches at 7 bases. Trimming at V came to 1 base and at J to 10 bases, leaving 10 bases not matched to a gene. Germline V gene data show CDR1 as LGHNT and CDR2 as FRNRAP. The CDR3 consists of 15 residues. The CDR3 nucleotides are TGTGCTAGTGGTTTGGAGAGGACCGGGGAGGGGGAGCAGTTCTTC. This translates into CASGLERTGEGEQFF.

A few counts support this clonotype. The chain recombines TRBV29-1 with TRBJ1-1, with unresolved D. Trimming pared 2 bases from V and 5 bases from J, leaving 18 bases between. Looked up from germline, CDR1 is SQVTM and CDR2 is ANQGSEA. The length of the CDR3 is 15 residues. CDR3 coding DNA: TGCAGCGTTGAAAATCAACTCGGACTAGGGACTGAAGCTTTCTTT. Translating it yields CSVENQLGLGTEAFF.

The V call is TRBV29-1, the J call TRBJ2-2; no clear D. This CDR3 has 13 amino acids. Germline V gene lookup returns CDR1 SQVTM and CDR2 ANQGSEA. V lost 0 bases, J lost 5 bases, and 7 bases lay in between. The CDR3 reads CSVEEWPTGELFF. DNA of the CDR3: TGCAGCGTTGAAGAGTGGCCAACCGGGGAGCTGTTTTTT.

The chain combines TRBV12-3 or TRBV12-4 with TRBJ1-5; D call uncertain. There are 13 residues in the CDR3. Trimming cost V 3 bases and J 6 bases, with 9 bases left between them. The CDR3: CASSFQVGQPQHF. CDR3 nucleotide sequence: TGTGCCAGCAGTTTTCAGGTCGGTCAGCCCCAGCATTTT.

The CDR3 DNA reads as TGTGCCAGCAGTTTATTGGGACAGGACTACAATGAGCAGTTCTTC. Amino acids: CASSLLGQDYNEQFF. This chain links TRBV27 with TRBJ2-1, with 8 bases aligning to TRBD1. This CDR3 contains 15 residues. CDR1 is MNHEY and CDR2 is SMNVEV in the germline V gene (reference sequence). Unmatched junction bases numbered 2, after V lost 1 base and J lost 3 bases.

The genes are TRBV28 and TRBJ2-5, with 8 bases matching TRBD1. Looked up from germline, CDR1 is MDHEN and CDR2 is SYDVKM. CDR3 size: 13 residues. V shed 3 bases and J 6 bases; nucleotides not matched to a gene: 3. Here the CDR3 DNA reads TGTGCCAGCAGTTTTAGGACAGGGCAGACCCAGTACTTC. Its translation is CASSFRTGQTQYF.

J is TRBJ1-4 and V is TRBV29-1; 7 bases fit TRBD1. CDR1 and CDR2 from the germline V gene are SQVTM and ANQGSEA. This CDR3 comprises 14 residues. V shed 4 bases and J 8 bases; nucleotides not matched to a gene: 10. This CDR3 is CSVVGTDRGEKLFF. The CDR3 nucleotides read TGCAGCGTTGTAGGGACAGATCGGGGAGAAAAACTGTTTTTT.

Only a few counts were recorded for this clonotype. V usage is TRBV28 and J usage is TRBJ1-5; a possible D gene is TRBD1 (6 bases). The V and J ends lost 5 bases and 2 bases respectively, with 16 bases between them. The CDR3 totals 16 residues. Germline V lookup: CDR1 MDHEN, CDR2 SYDVKM. This chain's CDR3 is CASSTMGAGGNQPQHF. CDR3 nucleotides: TGTGCCAGCAGTACTATGGGCGCAGGGGGCAATCAGCCCCAGCATTTT. Complete variable domain (other parts from reference TRBV28 and TRBJ1-5): DVKVTQSSRYLVKRTGEKVFLECVQDMDHENMFWYRQDPGLGLRLIYFSYDVKMKEKGDIPEGYSVSREKKERFSLILESASTNQTSMYLCASSTMGAGGNQPQHFGDGTRLSIL.

The rearrangement uses TRBV20-1 and TRBJ1-3, with D uncertain. The length of the CDR3 is 16 residues. V was pared by 5 bases and J by 0 bases, with 17 bases between. The germline CDR1 and CDR2 sequences are DFQATT and SNEGSKA (reference sequence). The CDR3 DNA sequence: TGCAGTGCTGTCGGACGCGAAACCAACTCTGGAAACACCATATATTTT. Its protein product is CSAVGRETNSGNTIYF.

The CDR3 coding sequence is TGTGCCAGCAGCTCAGGGTATACTGAAGCTTTCTTT. Its protein is CASSSGYTEAFF. The rearrangement joins TRBV7-2 to TRBJ1-1; tentative D call: TRBD1 (5 bases). CDR1 and CDR2 (germline): SGHTA, FQGNSA. V was clipped by 4 bases and J by 5 bases, with 8 bases between them. The CDR3 totals 12 residues.

This clonotype was seen only a few times. This chain uses TRBV15 with TRBJ1-1, with 10 bases matching TRBD1. Per germline, CDR1 LNHNV and CDR2 YYDKDF (reference sequence). This CDR3 is built from 14 residues. J gave up 11 bases and V 1 base, and 7 bases lay outside the gene matches. CDR3: CATSRGQGAARAFF. CDR3 bases: TGTGCCACCAGCAGAGGACAGGGGGCGGCAAGGGCTTTCTTT. Variable domain in full (rest from reference TRBV15 and TRBJ1-1): DAMVIQNPRYQVTQFGKPVTLSCSQTLNHNVMYWYQQKSSQAPKLLFHYYDKDFNNEADTPDNFQSRRPNTSFCFLDIRSPGLGDTAMYLCATSRGQGAARAFFGQGTRLTVV.

The chain uses TRBV12-2 and TRBJ2-1; TRBD2 is taken as the D call from the table, unchecked against the DNA. TRBV12-2 is termed a pseudogene. The CDR3 is 22 residues long. CDR3 residues: CASRLGENCTSGKPSSYNEQFF. CDR3 nucleotide sequence: TGTGCAAGTCGCTTAGGAGAGAATTGTACTAGCGGGAAGCCAAGCTCCTACAATGAGCAGTTCTTC.